These 24 T cell receptor beta chains originate from one sample sequenced in a study of CD8 T cells in Susac syndrome. When the RNA was reverse transcribed, random hexamers were used with an input of 0.5 to 1 ug. TCRdb re-analysed the immunoSEQ multiplex PCR reads in MiXCR, keeping a single row per CDR3 protein. Of around 160,000 distinct CDR3 sequences listed, roughly 95% are singletons. Specimen: CD4+ T cells from PBMCs. The origin of the receptors is a human donor with multiple sclerosis.

This rearrangement joins TRBV2 to TRBJ2-5, with 10 bases aligning to TRBD2. The CDR3 has 17 amino acids. Germline loops: CDR1 SNHLY, CDR2 FYNNEI. With 3 bases clipped from V and 2 bases from J, the junction kept 9 bases outside the gene matches. The CDR3 coding sequence is TGTGCCAGCAGTGACCCCCGGGGTAGCGGGGGGCAAGAGACCCAGTACTTC. It is translated as CASSDPRGSGGQETQYF.

This chain uses TRBV14 with TRBJ1-3, with D unclear. Germline loops: CDR1 SGHDN, CDR2 FVKESK. This CDR3 contains 18 residues. Deletions cut 0 bases from V and 0 bases from J, with 15 bases between. The CDR3 nucleotides are TGTGCCAGCAGCCAAGATGGAACCCAAGCACTCTCTGGAAACACCATATATTTT. Translated: CASSQDGTQALSGNTIYF.

The rearrangement uses TRBV27 and TRBJ1-2, with 8 bases aligning to TRBD1. Trimming at V came to 4 bases and at J to 6 bases, leaving 10 bases not matched to a gene. Germline V gene data show CDR1 as MNHEY and CDR2 as SMNVEV (reference sequence). This CDR3 has 15 residues. CDR3 protein: CASSSTAGGWNGYTF. DNA for the CDR3: TGTGCCAGCAGTTCTACCGCAGGGGGCTGGAATGGCTACACCTTC.

The rearrangement uses TRBV7-9 and TRBJ2-7; 7 positions agree with TRBD2. Germline CDR1 is SEHNR and CDR2 is FQNEAQ (reference sequence). The CDR3 runs 16 residues. J gave up 2 bases and V 8 bases, and 15 bases lay outside the gene matches. The CDR3 is CASAIKGAGSPYEQYF. For the CDR3, the DNA is TGTGCCAGCGCGATCAAAGGAGCGGGGTCGCCCTACGAGCAGTACTTC.

The genes are TRBV19 and TRBJ2-2; D ambiguous. The germline gives CDR1 LNHDA, CDR2 SQIVND (reference sequence). V lost 3 bases and J 5 bases, leaving 4 bases between the germline ends. The CDR3 loop spans 12 amino acids. CDR3 nucleotides: TGTGCCAGTAGTATCGGGACCGGGGAGCTGTTTTTT. Its translation is CASSIGTGELFF. Full variable domain (missing parts from reference TRBV19 and TRBJ2-2): DGGITQSPKYLFRKEGQNVTLSCEQNLNHDAMYWYRQDPGQGLRLIYYSQIVNDFQKGDIAEGYSVSREKKESFPLTVTSAQKNPTAFYLCASSIGTGELFFGEGSRLTVL.

This clonotype was found once. The chain employs TRBV12-3 or TRBV12-4 and TRBJ1-3; D not resolved. CDR3 length: 12 amino acids. Trimming took off 6 bases at V and 0 bases at J, with 3 bases between the two ends. The CDR3, as DNA: TGTGCCAGCAGAACCTCTGGAAACACCATATATTTT. Its translation: CASRTSGNTIYF.

This chain joins TRBV5-8 and TRBJ2-4; the D is unclear. CDR3 length equals 16 residues. Germline lookup yields CDR1 SGHTS and CDR2 YDEGEE. Trimming shortened V by 0 bases and J by 1 base, and 11 bases separated the two germline ends. CDR3 DNA sequence: TGTGCCAGCAGCTTGGCCTCGCCCGGGGCCAAAAACATTCAGTACTTC. Protein: CASSLASPGAKNIQYF.

The J gene is TRBJ2-5, the V gene TRBV15; no reliable D call. V gave up 0 bases and J gave up 4 bases, with 6 bases separating them. In germline, CDR1 is LNHNV, CDR2 YYDKDF (reference sequence). The CDR3 has 13 amino acids. The CDR3 DNA reads TGTGCCACCAGCAGAGATCAACGAGAGACCCAGTACTTC. Protein product: CATSRDQRETQYF.

The chain uses TRBV2 and TRBJ2-6; no firm D call. CDR3 size: 13 residues. V was trimmed by 3 bases and J by 4 bases, leaving 4 bases between them. Germline-derived CDR1 and CDR2 are SNHLY and FYNNEI. The CDR3 nucleotides are TGTGCCAGCAGTGAGTACGGGGCCAACGTCCTGACTTTC. This codes for CASSEYGANVLTF.

The rearrangement joins TRBV19 to TRBJ1-1, with D possibly being TRBD1 (5 bases). Germline V CDR1 and CDR2: LNHDA, SQIVND (reference sequence). The V end lost 6 bases, the J end lost 1 base, and 12 bases lay between the germline ends. This CDR3 comprises 14 residues. Here the CDR3 reads CASSHPGPNTEAFF. DNA for the CDR3: TGTGCCAGTAGCCACCCGGGGCCGAACACTGAAGCTTTCTTT.

V usage is TRBV27 and J usage is TRBJ1-1; 9 bases are shared with TRBD1. This CDR3 is built from 15 residues. The V gene's germline CDR1 is MNHEY and CDR2 SMNVEV (reference sequence). V dropped 7 bases and J dropped 1; count of bases not matched to a gene: 7. The CDR3 is CASTRGGQGNTEAFF. CDR3 nucleotide sequence: TGTGCCAGCACCCGAGGGGGACAGGGGAACACTGAAGCTTTCTTT.

The chain couples TRBV29-1 to TRBJ2-1; 11 bases agree with TRBD1. In germline, CDR1 is SQVTM, CDR2 ANQGSEA. V lost 6 bases to trimming and J lost 7 bases; unmatched junction nucleotides: 5. The CDR3 runs to 13 residues. The CDR3 nucleotides read TGCAGCGTAACCGGGACAGGGGGGAATGAGCAGTTCTTC. Protein product: CSVTGTGGNEQFF.

This clonotype turned up a few times. This chain joins TRBV29-1 and TRBJ2-1, with TRBD1 identical over 7 bases. V trimming: 4 bases; J trimming: 8 bases; junction bases outside the gene matches: 2. Germline-derived CDR1 and CDR2 are SQVTM and ANQGSEA. This CDR3 is built from 11 residues. The CDR3: CSVGTGDEQFF. As DNA, the CDR3 is TGCAGCGTTGGAACAGGGGATGAGCAGTTCTTC.

The CDR3 sequence: CASSPRGHYTDTQYF. For the CDR3, the DNA is TGCGCCAGCAGCCCCCGGGGGCACTACACAGATACGCAGTATTTT. V and J are TRBV5-1 and TRBJ2-3; D possibly matches TRBD1 or TRBD2 (6 bases each). The CDR3 runs to 15 residues. CDR1 and CDR2 (germline): SGHRS, YFSETQ. V was trimmed by 4 bases and J by 2 bases, leaving 14 bases between them.

The chain uses TRBV5-6 and TRBJ1-1; D unclear. Between the trimmed V and J ends, which lost 4 bases and 4 bases, there was a span of 17 bases. Germline V gives CDR1 SGHDT, CDR2 YYEEEE. The CDR3 has 15 residues. This CDR3 is CASSPPGPWGTEAFF. The CDR3 DNA follows: TGTGCCAGCAGCCCGCCGGGCCCTTGGGGCACTGAAGCTTTCTTT.

This chain joins TRBV7-9 and TRBJ1-1; no reliable D call. Trimming pared 8 bases from V and 3 bases from J, leaving 13 bases between. CDR3 length: 13 residues. Germline V gene data show CDR1 as SEHNR and CDR2 as FQNEAQ (reference sequence). The CDR3 spells CASQVWRDTEAFF. The CDR3 bases are TGTGCCAGCCAAGTTTGGAGGGACACTGAAGCTTTCTTT.

This rearrangement joins TRBV14 to TRBJ1-3; D call uncertain. The V end was cut by 1 base, the J end by 0 bases, with 7 bases between. The CDR3 contains 15 residues. Germline-derived CDR1 and CDR2 are SGHDN and FVKESK. Written as DNA, the CDR3 is TGTGCCAGCAGCCAAGGGACCTACTCTGGAAACACCATATATTTT. As protein: CASSQGTYSGNTIYF.

This clonotype occurred a few times. V is TRBV4-1 and J is TRBJ2-5, with D maybe TRBD1 (7 bases). The CDR3 consists of 12 residues. Germline values: CDR1 MGHRA, CDR2 YSYEKL. Trimming cost V 3 bases and J 12 bases, with 14 bases left between them. CDR3 in amino acids: CASSQQGGAEYF. CDR3 DNA sequence: TGCGCCAGCAGCCAGCAGGGGGGTGCAGAGTACTTC.

The chain recombines TRBV20-1 with TRBJ2-3; 9 positions match TRBD2. The germline V gene encodes CDR1 DFQATT and CDR2 SNEGSKA (reference sequence). The junction had 13 bases not matched to a gene; V was cut back by 6 bases and J by 0 bases. The CDR3 length is 17 residues. This CDR3 is CSARGRDSAASTDTQYF. In DNA form, the CDR3 reads TGCAGTGCCCGCGGGAGGGATAGTGCTGCTAGCACAGATACGCAGTATTTT.

This clonotype was counted a few times. As DNA, the CDR3 is TGCAGTGCTAGAGATGAACTGTACAATGAGCAGTTCTTC. Its protein is CSARDELYNEQFF. This chain uses TRBV20-1 with TRBJ2-1; D is unresolved. The germline CDR1 and CDR2 sequences are DFQATT and SNEGSKA (reference sequence). CDR3 length equals 13 residues. The V end was cut by 0 bases, the J end by 4 bases, with 7 bases between.

This chain joins TRBV6-2 or TRBV6-3 and TRBJ2-6; TRBD1 matches at 7 bases. The length of the CDR3 is 19 residues. The germline V gene has CDR1 MNHEY and CDR2 SVGEGT. The trim removed 6 bases at V and 2 bases at J, leaving 16 bases unmatched. This CDR3 is CASSRDLGQSTTGANVLTF. In DNA, the CDR3 is TGTGCCAGCAGCCGAGATCTGGGACAGAGTACCACTGGGGCCAACGTCCTGACTTTC.

The rearrangement uses TRBV4-3 and TRBJ2-1; possible D gene TRBD1, 5 bases. The CDR3 is 14 residues long. V was trimmed by 0 bases and J by 10 bases, leaving 13 bases between them. Germline CDR1 is LGHNA and CDR2 is YSLEER. The CDR3 here is CASSQDRQGDEQFF. Here the CDR3 DNA reads TGCGCCAGCAGCCAAGATAGGCAGGGTGACGAGCAGTTCTTC.

J is TRBJ2-1 and V is TRBV3-1; the match to TRBD2 covers 8 bases. Germline CDR1 reads LGHDT; CDR2 reads YNNKEL (reference sequence). This CDR3 region has 14 residues. Losses at the gene ends were 4 bases for V and 12 bases for J; bases not matched to a gene: 11. The CDR3 sequence is CASSPSSGGAGQFF. The CDR3 DNA reads TGTGCCAGCAGCCCCTCCTCGGGGGGGGCAGGGCAGTTCTTC.

This clonotype was picked up a small number of times. The V gene is TRBV2, the J gene TRBJ1-5; a weak D match, TRBD1 (6 bases). This CDR3 spans 12 amino acids. Trimming took 7 bases from V and 7 from J, leaving 11 bases between them. From germline, CDR1 is SNHLY and CDR2 FYNNEI. The CDR3, as DNA: TGTGCCAGCAAGGGGGGTGGCCAGCCCCAGCATTTT. This sequence encodes CASKGGGQPQHF. Full variable domain (remainder filled in from reference TRBV2 and TRBJ1-5): EPEVTQTPSHQVTQMGQEVILRCVPISNHLYFYWYRQILGQKVEFLVSFYNNEISEKSEIFDDQFSVERPDGSNFTLKIRSTKLEDSAMYFCASKGGGQPQHFGDGTRLSIL.